What follows describes a single T cell receptor (beta chain). What this receptor recognizes is not known. The input lacks base qualities; no much larger clone sits a single base away. TCRbeta CDR3 regions were amplified from genomic DNA by means of the immunoSEQ Assay, a bias-controlled multiplex PCR. The study's processing was this. The number of nucleated cells in each sample was estimated by amplification of reference gene primers within the assay. To quantify the absolute abundance of each unique TCRbeta CDR3 rearrangement, sequence reads were collapsed and filtered. For each sample, productive Simpson clonality was calculated as the square root of Simpson's diversity index across productive rearrangements. In its TCRdb copy, this immuneACCESS table keeps in-frame sequences only and misses some clones. Where compared with another copy, unresolved V genes explain less than half of these, and the others have no known cause. The DNA was the basis for D and trimming; V, J and clone size are from that table. Recorded for this sample are fewer than 600,000 clones; 80% to 90% of them occurred a single time. The top ten constitute approximately 0.9% of the sample.

The sample belongs to a study of blood T cell repertoires in COVID-19 (dated by TCRdb to 2018 to 2021). The study in broad terms: The collaborator samples originated in the United States, Italy and Spain and spanned the acute and convalescent phases of COVID-19. The prospective study material was composed of cDNA or gDNA derived from T cells, B-cell-depleted T cells, or PBMCs. Nearly every sample came with metadata listing a de-identified subject ID, COVID-19 status, age in years and sex. The dataset comprised deeply sampled blood TCRbeta repertoires from subjects exposed to, actively infected with, or recovered from COVID-19. A freely available public database, intended as a resource for researchers studying the immune response to SARS-CoV-2, is where the repertoires were released. Where available, HLA class I and class II types were taken from metadata supplied by the sample provider and were not determined by assay-based typing. Samples came from the ongoing ImmuneRACE study (first 160 participants) plus 1,254 subjects from 6 global collaborators.

What the research found in general, with its limitations: The quantity of clinical and demographic metadata differed by source and by participant and was supplied without curation.

One collaborating source in Seattle enrolled patients during active infection and followed them longitudinally through the course of disease. Each collaborating institution followed its own protocols to collect whole blood in K2EDTA tubes. Collaborator samples were shipped for TCRbeta analysis as frozen whole blood, isolated PBMCs, or DNA extracted from either sample type. Source material: peripheral blood. The origin of this receptor is a man aged 18 to 29 with COVID-19, enrolled during active disease.

The base sequence is TGTGCCAGCAGTTGGACAGGTGACGAAAAACTGTTTTTT. Its protein is CASSWTGDEKLFF. This receptor chain uses TRBV12-3 or TRBV12-4 and TRBJ1-4; the central 7 bases match TRBD1. Including cysteine and phenylalanine, the CDR3 has 13 amino acids. CDR3 DNA is the only sequence kept; it has 39 bases, read in frame from the first base. The V end gives up 4 bases and the J end 8 bases, leaving 4 bases in the junction not matched to a gene.